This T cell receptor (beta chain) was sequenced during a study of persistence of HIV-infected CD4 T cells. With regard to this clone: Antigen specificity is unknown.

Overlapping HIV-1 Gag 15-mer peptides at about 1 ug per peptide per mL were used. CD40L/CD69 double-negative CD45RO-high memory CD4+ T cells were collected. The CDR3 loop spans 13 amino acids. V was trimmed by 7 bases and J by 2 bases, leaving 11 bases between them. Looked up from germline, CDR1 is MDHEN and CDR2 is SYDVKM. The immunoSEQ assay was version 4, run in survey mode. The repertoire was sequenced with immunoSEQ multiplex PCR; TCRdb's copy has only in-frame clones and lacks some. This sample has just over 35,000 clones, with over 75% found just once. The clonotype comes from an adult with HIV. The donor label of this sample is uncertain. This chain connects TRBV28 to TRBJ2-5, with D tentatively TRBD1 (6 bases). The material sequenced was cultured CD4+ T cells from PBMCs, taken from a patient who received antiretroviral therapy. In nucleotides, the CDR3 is TGTGCCAGCACCACAGGGAATCAAGAGACCCAGTACTTC. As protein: CASTTGNQETQYF.